Given below is one T cell receptor beta chain in context. No antigen is known for it. Healthy individuals of Caucasian origin from Russia, aged roughly 6 to 100, served as donors. Deletions cut 5 bases from V and 7 bases from J, with 22 bases between. The CDR3 has 15 residues. Germline CDR1 and CDR2: SGHRS and YFSETQ. This entry comes from a study of blood T cells in healthy people across ages. Combining a sample-barcoded 5' primer with a J-beta primer mix, a second PCR ran for roughly 6 to 12 cycles. MiXCR, run by TCRdb on the 5' RACE reads, gives a single entry per CDR3 protein. The sample consists of some 1.4 million distinct CDR3 sequences, around 39% of them appearing once. Study-wide findings and caveats: Conclusively comparing naive with antigen-experienced cells was impossible with unsorted PBMCs. Not knowing donor CMV status may have confounded expanded clonotype changes.

Input material: blood. The chain uses TRBV5-1 and TRBJ2-7; the D gene is possibly TRBD2 (6 bases). The TCR was taken from a woman under 30 in good health. CDR3 protein: CASRAGGTHYNEQYF. The CDR3 DNA follows: TGCGCCAGCAGGGCGGGCGGGACCCATTACAATGAGCAGTACTTC. Filled out from reference TRBV5-1 and TRBJ2-7, the complete variable domain reads KAGVTQTPRYLIKTRGQQVTLSCSPISGHRSVSWYQQTPGQGLQFLFEYFSETQRNKGNFPGRFSGRQFSNSRSEMNVSTLELGDSALYLCASRAGGTHYNEQYFGPGTRLTVT.